This T cell receptor beta chain appears in the sequencing data of a study of regulatory T cells in long-lasting Graves disease. Researchers made TCR beta libraries by using iRepertoire HTBI primers and running Arm-PCR on CDR3 regions. One entry per CDR3 protein results from TCRdb running MiXCR on the multiplex PCR reads. The sample lists 350,000 to 450,000 distinct CDR3 sequences; 15% were seen once. Study-wide points: Those with persistent Graves' had less TCR diversity than newly diagnosed patients.

Noted time point: newly diagnosed GD, antithyroid drugs for less than 3 months. With RNA extracted from PBMCs as input, the TCR library was made. The germline CDR1 and CDR2 sequences are SGHAT and FQNNGV. The CDR3 is 15 residues long. The germline V and J ends were trimmed by 2 bases and 2 bases, with 11 bases remaining between them. As concerns this clonotype: No antigen is known for it.

These records were also assigned to another study, of T cells in Graves' hyperthyroidism and ophthalmopathy.

Sequenced here: peripheral blood mononuclear cells (PBMCs), sampled at new diagnosis, from a patient treated with antithyroid drugs. This rearrangement joins TRBV11-2 to TRBJ2-3; D possibly corresponds to TRBD2 (6 bases). This TCR was recovered from a woman aged 25 to 39 with Graves disease. CDR3 sequence: CASSLPGLDTDTQYF. As DNA, the CDR3 is TGTGCCAGCAGCTTACCGGGACTCGACACAGATACGCAGTATTTT.